This T cell receptor beta chain emerged from a study of T-cell reconstitution after alpha-beta-depleted transplantation in children. This clonotype was counted ten times or more. Molecular barcoding with unique molecular identifiers was used for the TCRbeta library. Via MiXCR, TCRdb re-called the PCR reads, giving one row per CDR3 protein. The sample consists of some 200,000 distinct CDR3 sequences, roughly a tenth of them appearing once. CDR1 DFQATT and CDR2 SNEGSKA come from the germline V gene (reference sequence). CDR3 length: 12 residues. V lost 3 bases and J lost 3, with 8 bases in between. The TCR comes from a human donor who donated a stem cell graft to a child with SCID. This rearrangement joins TRBV20-1 to TRBJ1-1; D not resolved. This specimen was PBMCs from the stem cell graft donor, taken from the stem cell graft. CDR3 amino acids: CSARYTDTEAFF. CDR3 nucleotides: TGCAGTGCTAGGTACACAGACACTGAAGCTTTCTTT.